This TCR beta chain emerged from a study of blood T cells in healthy people across ages. The authors ran a second PCR of 7 to 11 cycles using a sample-barcoded 5' primer and a J-beta primer mix. TCRdb independently ran MiXCR on the 5' RACE reads; one entry per CDR3 protein. Of hundreds of thousands of distinct CDR3 sequences listed, 52% are singletons. The germline gives CDR1 SEHNR, CDR2 FQNEAQ (reference sequence). CDR3 length: 14 amino acids. V lost 5 bases and J lost 4, with 13 bases in between. In this sample, this clonotype turned up a few times. The origin of this receptor is a woman older than 75 in good health. The V call is TRBV7-9, the J call TRBJ2-3; a weak D match, TRBD1 (5 bases). Sequenced input: blood. This CDR3 is CASSPGYGADTQYF. CDR3 in DNA: TGTGCCAGCAGCCCAGGGTATGGTGCAGATACGCAGTATTTT.